These 23 T cell receptor beta chains were sequenced from one sample in a study of Ad26.COV2.S vaccination and SARS-CoV-2 variants. Treatment given: about 20 received Ad26.COV2.S at low or high dose, single or two shots; a few received placebo; per-sample allocation not given. Sampling occurred on day 63 after the first vaccine or placebo injection. Generated by immunoSEQ multiplex PCR, the TCRdb table keeps only in-frame clones and is missing some. Found here are some 450,000 clones, about 92% of them singletons; the top ten hold 4.3%. Sequenced material: peripheral blood, taken in a trial of Ad26.COV2.S vaccine versus placebo. The receptors derive from a person between 18 and 59 years old who received the Ad26.COV2.S COVID-19 vaccine or a placebo.

The chain recombines TRBV7-9 with TRBJ2-7, with 10 bases aligning to TRBD2. Trimming at V came to 4 bases and at J to 4 bases, leaving 10 bases not matched to a gene. This CDR3 region has 16 residues. Germline loops: CDR1 SEHNR, CDR2 FQNEAQ (reference sequence). The CDR3 loop reads CASSSPIAGGPYEQYF. The CDR3 DNA reads TGTGCCAGCAGCTCCCCCATAGCGGGAGGACCGTACGAGCAGTACTTC.

Only a few counts were recorded for this clone. V usage is TRBV3-1 (or the pseudogene TRBV3-2) and J usage is TRBJ1-3, with TRBD1 identical over 8 bases. The CDR3 has 16 residues. V lost 3 bases and J lost 4; bases outside the gene matches: 8. CDR1 and CDR2 (germline): LGHDT, YNNKEL (reference sequence). The DNA of the CDR3 is TGTGCCAGCAGCCATCGATTAGGACAGGGAGGAAACACCATATATTTT. It is translated as CASSHRLGQGGNTIYF.

This chain connects TRBV5-1 to TRBJ2-2, with D perhaps TRBD2 (6 bases). Trimming cost V 0 bases and J 4 bases, with 13 bases left between them. Germline CDR1 SGHRS, CDR2 YFSETQ. The CDR3 loop spans 16 amino acids. The CDR3 DNA sequence: TGCGCCAGCAGCTTGGTTAGCGGAGACCCCACCGGGGAGCTGTTTTTT. Protein: CASSLVSGDPTGELFF.

The chain employs TRBV6-2 or TRBV6-3 and TRBJ1-4; D might be TRBD1 (5 bases). V shed 6 bases and J shed 7 bases, with 21 bases lying between them. Germline-derived CDR1 and CDR2 are MNHEY and SVGEGT. The CDR3 loop spans 16 amino acids. The CDR3 here is CASSHGTLSNFEKLFF. The CDR3 coding sequence is TGTGCCAGCAGCCACGGGACCCTCAGTAACTTTGAAAAACTGTTTTTT.

The V and J genes are TRBV27 and TRBJ2-1; TRBD2 aligns across 13 bases. The V segment lost 2 bases and the J segment 7 bases; nucleotides outside the gene matches: 5. The CDR3 is 16 residues long. The germline gives CDR1 MNHEY, CDR2 SMNVEV (reference sequence). This CDR3 reads CASSLIGTSGKNEQFF. The CDR3 DNA is TGTGCCAGCAGTTTAATAGGGACTAGCGGGAAAAATGAGCAGTTCTTC.

The V gene is TRBV6-5, the J gene TRBJ2-3; D is tentatively TRBD1 or TRBD2 (5 bases each). The V end lost 6 bases, the J end lost 10 bases, and 20 bases lay between the germline ends. CDR1 MNHEY and CDR2 SVGAGI come from the germline V gene. The CDR3 contains 14 residues. The CDR3 nucleotides read TGTGCCAGCAGAGTTTGGGACCGAGCGAACTCGCAGTATTTT. Translation: CASRVWDRANSQYF.

The chain couples TRBV5-1 to TRBJ2-4; D is unclear. The V end lost 0 bases, the J end lost 1 base, and 11 bases lay between the germline ends. The CDR3 sequence is 16 residues long. CDR1 is SGHRS and CDR2 is YFSETQ in the germline V gene. Written as DNA, the CDR3 is TGCGCCAGCAGCTTGGGGGCCTACCAGGCCAAAAACATTCAGTACTTC. Translation gives CASSLGAYQAKNIQYF.

This chain links TRBV6-2 or TRBV6-3 with TRBJ2-1; 7 positions agree with TRBD2. Germline-derived CDR1 and CDR2 are MNHEY and SVGEGT. V lost 6 bases and J lost 8; bases outside the gene matches: 4. This CDR3 region has 12 residues. Written as DNA, the CDR3 is TGTGCCAGCAGCCTAACTAGCGATGAGCAGTTCTTC. Translated: CASSLTSDEQFF.

This clone was found once. The genes are TRBV19 and TRBJ2-1, with 9 bases fitting TRBD2. V dropped 6 bases and J dropped 2; count of bases not matched to a gene: 8. Germline lookup yields CDR1 LNHDA and CDR2 SQIVND (reference sequence). The CDR3 has 16 amino acids. The CDR3 sequence: CASRGGTSRPYNEQFF. The CDR3, as DNA: TGTGCCAGTAGAGGGGGGACTAGCAGGCCCTACAATGAGCAGTTCTTC. The full variable domain, rest sourced from reference TRBV19 and TRBJ2-1, is DGGITQSPKYLFRKEGQNVTLSCEQNLNHDAMYWYRQDPGQGLRLIYYSQIVNDFQKGDIAEGYSVSREKKESFPLTVTSAQKNPTAFYLCASRGGTSRPYNEQFFGPGTRLTVL.

The chain employs TRBV7-8 and TRBJ2-7; TRBD2 agrees at 8 bases. Germline V gene data show CDR1 as SGHVS and CDR2 as FQNEAQ. Trimming removed 1 base from V and 3 bases from J; junction bases left unmatched: 2. The CDR3 has 14 residues. As DNA, the CDR3 is TGTGCCAGCAGCTTAGTCGGGGGGGGCTACGAGCAGTACTTC. Encoded protein: CASSLVGGGYEQYF.

J is TRBJ2-3 and V is TRBV3-1 (or the pseudogene TRBV3-2); the D is unclear. The V gene lost 2 bases and the J gene lost 4 bases, with 7 bases spanning the gap. The germline V gene has CDR1 LGHDT and CDR2 YNNKEL (reference sequence). This CDR3 is built from 13 residues. Here the CDR3 reads CASSQRAADTQYF. In DNA form, the CDR3 reads TGTGCCAGCAGCCAAAGGGCGGCAGATACGCAGTATTTT.

This chain links TRBV5-6 with TRBJ2-1; the D gene could be TRBD1 or TRBD2 (6 bases each). V lost 4 bases to trimming and J lost 1 base, with 12 bases between them. Per the germline V gene, CDR1 is SGHDT and CDR2 is YYEEEE. The CDR3 runs to 15 residues. DNA of the CDR3: TGTGCCAGCAGCGCGGGGACACCTTCCTACAATGAGCAGTTCTTC. It codes for CASSAGTPSYNEQFF.

The chain has TRBV5-4 and TRBJ2-3, with D uncertain. Looked up from germline, CDR1 is SGHNT and CDR2 is YYREEE (reference sequence). The CDR3 spans 13 residues. V shed 1 base and J shed 1 base, with 4 bases lying between them. The CDR3 sequence is CASSLSGTDTQYF. Written as DNA, the CDR3 is TGTGCCAGCAGCTTGTCGGGCACAGATACGCAGTATTTT.

This clone was counted once. The rearrangement joins TRBV2 to TRBJ1-5; no definite D call. CDR1 SNHLY and CDR2 FYNNEI come from the germline V gene. This CDR3 is built from 15 residues. Trimming removed 6 bases from V and 0 bases from J, with 12 bases in between. The CDR3 DNA is TGTGCCAGCAGATATAGGACGGATAGCAATCAGCCCCAGCATTTT. Translating it yields CASRYRTDSNQPQHF.

The gene calls are TRBV5-1 and TRBJ2-3, with 11 nucleotides matching TRBD2. Germline CDR1 SGHRS, CDR2 YFSETQ. The junction had 6 bases not matched to a gene; V was cut back by 5 bases and J by 4 bases. The CDR3 is made up of 15 amino acids. This chain's CDR3 is CASSPGTSGADTQYF. The CDR3 coding sequence is TGCGCCAGCAGTCCTGGGACTAGCGGTGCAGATACGCAGTATTTT.

The V gene is TRBV18, the J gene TRBJ2-5; no reliable D call. Germline lookup yields CDR1 KGHSH and CDR2 LQKENI. The CDR3 runs 14 residues. V shed 3 bases and J shed 5 bases, with 13 bases lying between them. The CDR3 loop reads CASSPLHSSETQYF. CDR3 coding DNA: TGTGCCAGCTCACCGCTCCACTCCTCTGAGACCCAGTACTTC. The variable domain in full, completed from reference TRBV18 and TRBJ2-5, reads NAGVMQNPRHLVRRRGQEARLRCSPMKGHSHVYWYRQLPEEGLKFMVYLQKENIIDESGMPKERFSAEFPKEGPSILRIQQVVRGDSAAYFCASSPLHSSETQYFGPGTRLLVL.

The chain is built from TRBV28 and TRBJ2-5; 12 positions agree with TRBD2. V lost 6 bases, J lost 5 bases, and 7 bases stayed unmatched. The V gene's germline CDR1 is MDHEN and CDR2 SYDVKM. The CDR3 sequence is 15 residues long. CDR3 amino acids: CASRETSGSRETQYF. The CDR3 nucleotides are TGTGCCAGCAGGGAGACTAGCGGGAGTCGGGAGACCCAGTACTTC.

This sequence joins TRBV28 and TRBJ1-5, with 8 bases identical to TRBD1. This CDR3 is 15 amino acids long. Germline CDR1 reads MDHEN; CDR2 reads SYDVKM. The V and J ends lost 7 bases and 7 bases, in that order; junction bases with no gene match: 12. The CDR3 DNA follows: TGTGCCAGCACGGTTGGACAGGGTAAGATGCAGCCCCAGCATTTT. Translated: CASTVGQGKMQPQHF.

This sequence joins TRBV5-1 and TRBJ2-1; 9 nucleotides match TRBD2. The V segment lost 6 bases and the J segment 8 bases; nucleotides outside the gene matches: 9. There are 14 residues in the CDR3. Germline values: CDR1 SGHRS, CDR2 YFSETQ. The CDR3 reads CASMRLAEGDEQFF. Here the CDR3 DNA reads TGCGCCAGCATGCGACTAGCGGAAGGGGATGAGCAGTTCTTC.

This chain joins TRBV11-2 and TRBJ2-7, with D possibly being TRBD1 (7 bases). Germline CDR1 SGHAT, CDR2 FQNNGV. Trimming pared 7 bases from V and 4 bases from J, leaving 14 bases between. This CDR3 region has 13 residues. DNA for the CDR3: TGTGCCAGCACCAGACAGGGAGGTTACGAGCAGTACTTC. It is translated as CASTRQGGYEQYF.

The chain employs TRBV28 and TRBJ2-7; 11 nucleotides align to TRBD1. Germline V gene data show CDR1 as MDHEN and CDR2 as SYDVKM. The CDR3 is 15 amino acids. After removal of 3 bases from V and 3 bases from J, the junction contained 4 bases not matched to a gene. The CDR3 DNA follows: TGTGCCAGCAGTTTGGACAGGGGGCACGACTACGAGCAGTACTTC. This sequence encodes CASSLDRGHDYEQYF.

This rearrangement joins TRBV11-2 to TRBJ2-3; D not resolved. Per the germline V gene, CDR1 is SGHAT and CDR2 is FQNNGV. With 3 bases removed from V and 5 bases from J, the gap between germline ends came to 12 bases. CDR3 length: 14 residues. The CDR3 reads CASSLLGFGDTQYF. The CDR3 DNA is TGTGCCAGCAGCTTGTTAGGTTTTGGAGATACGCAGTATTTT.

The genes are TRBV5-1 and TRBJ2-2; D not certain. Trimming left V 1 base short and J 3 bases short, with 13 bases between. Germline values: CDR1 SGHRS, CDR2 YFSETQ. This CDR3 has 16 residues. The CDR3 DNA reads TGCGCCAGCAGCTTGTACCCAAGGGATTACACCGGGGAGCTGTTTTTT. This encodes CASSLYPRDYTGELFF.